This is a list of T cell receptor beta chains from one sample in a study of blood T cell repertoires in COVID-19. Libraries were prepared by immunoSEQ multiplex PCR; TCRdb keeps only in-frame clonotypes and omits some of them. The repertoire holds roughly 250,000 clones, with nearly 90% as singletons. The material sequenced was peripheral blood. These receptors all stem from a middle-aged woman who had recovered from COVID-19. Both conserved end residues are part of each CDR3. The D gene is left open where the match is weak. The listing skips clone size in some rows; elsewhere it reads once, few, many or a size class.

j_call clone_size d_call v_call cdr3_nt cdr3_aa
TRBJ2-7 NA TRBD1 TRBV29-1 TGCAGCGTTAGGACAGGGGGATCCTACGAGCAGTACTTC CSVRTGGSYEQYF
TRBJ2-7 NA NA TRBV7-8 TGTGCCAGCAGCTTAGCTCCTTACTACGAGCAGTACTTC CASSLAPYYEQYF
TRBJ2-1 NA NA TRBV5-5 TGTGCCAGCAGCCAGAGGGACTCCCTGTCGGGTGAGCAGTTCTTC CASSQRDSLSGEQFF
TRBJ2-1 NA NA TRBV4-1 TGCGCCAGCAGCCAGGCAGGGAACAATGAGCAGTTCTTC CASSQAGNNEQFF
TRBJ2-3 NA TRBD2 TRBV25-1 TGTGCCAGCAGTTCAGCTAGCGGGAGATTAGATACGCAGTATTTT CASSSASGRLDTQYF
TRBJ2-1 NA TRBD2 TRBV24-1 TGTGCCACCAGCTCGGAGGGACTAGCTTACAATGAGCAGTTCTTC CATSSEGLAYNEQFF
TRBJ1-1 NA NA TRBV19 TGTGCCAGTATGGTTCGCGGGGGGGGCACTGAAGCTTTCTTT CASMVRGGGTEAFF
TRBJ1-1 NA NA TRBV5-1 TGCGCCAGCAGCTTGGAAGGGGTGGTGAACACTGAAGCTTTCTTT CASSLEGVVNTEAFF
TRBJ2-3 NA NA TRBV27 TGTGCCAGCAGTTTTCGGGGGGCGCGTGAAGATACGCAGTATTTT CASSFRGAREDTQYF
TRBJ2-2 NA NA TRBV19 TGTGCCAGTAGTATAGACAGGGGGAACACCGGGGAGCTGTTTTTT CASSIDRGNTGELFF
TRBJ1-5 NA TRBD1 TRBV7-2 TGTGCCAGCAGCCCGGACAGGGGTTTTCAGCCCCAGCATTTT CASSPDRGFQPQHF
TRBJ2-2 NA TRBD1 TRBV27 TGTGCCAGCAGGGGACAGGGGATCGTTACGACCGGGGAGCTGTTTTTT CASRGQGIVTTGELFF
TRBJ2-7 once TRBD2 TRBV5-1 TGCGCCAGCAGTCAAACAATATCGGGACTAGACGACTACGAGCAGTACTTC CASSQTISGLDDYEQYF
TRBJ2-2 NA NA TRBV11-3 TGTGCCAGCAGCTTTCTAGAACCCGGGGAGCTGTTTTTT CASSFLEPGELFF
TRBJ2-2 NA NA TRBV19 TGTGCCAGTAGTGTACAGGGCTCGAACACCGGGGAGCTGTTTTTT CASSVQGSNTGELFF
TRBJ1-3 NA NA TRBV5-6 TGTGCCAGCAGCCTTTTATCGCGGAGCTCTGGAAACACCATATATTTT CASSLLSRSSGNTIYF
TRBJ2-7 NA NA TRBV29-1 TGCAGCGTTGAAGATTACACCTACGAGCAGTACTTC CSVEDYTYEQYF
TRBJ1-2 NA NA TRBV10-2 TGCGCCAGCAGAGAATCAGGGGAGACTGGCTACACCTTC CASRESGETGYTF
TRBJ2-1 NA NA TRBV7-9 TGTGCCAGCAGCTTAGCCAGGCTCAATGAGCAGTTCTTC CASSLARLNEQFF
TRBJ2-1 NA NA TRBV28 TGTGCCAGCACTCTTGTGGGAGTTCCAGATGAGCAGTTCTTC CASTLVGVPDEQFF
TRBJ1-2 NA NA TRBV12-3/TRBV12-4 TGTGCCAGCAGTTCTGACAGCTATGGCTACACCTTC CASSSDSYGYTF
TRBJ1-2 NA NA TRBV28 TGTGCCAGCAGTCCCACCCGGGGCGGGGGGACGGTTTGGTATGGCTACACCTTC CASSPTRGGGTVWYGYTF
TRBJ2-1 NA TRBD1 TRBV7-2 TGTGCCAGCAGCGGTTACCGGGACAGGGGGCGCAATGAGCAGTTCTTC CASSGYRDRGRNEQFF
TRBJ2-4 NA NA TRBV6-2/TRBV6-3 TGTGCCAGCAGTTACCGTGGAGTAACTAGGTATGAAAGCATTCAGTACTTC CASSYRGVTRYESIQYF
TRBJ2-7 NA TRBD2 TRBV11-2 TGTGCCAGCAGCTTAACAGAGACTAGCGGCTACGAGCAGTACTTC CASSLTETSGYEQYF
TRBJ2-5 NA TRBD1 TRBV7-7 TGTGCTAGCAGCCTCGGACAGGGTAGTGAGACCCAGTACTTC CASSLGQGSETQYF
TRBJ2-5 few NA TRBV3-1/TRBV3-2 TGTGCCAGCAGCCAGGGCAGGGTAGAGACCCAGTACTTC CASSQGRVETQYF
TRBJ1-2 NA NA TRBV4-2 TGTGCCAGCAGCCAAGAATCTTTCGGCTACACCTTC CASSQESFGYTF
TRBJ1-2 few TRBD1 TRBV7-9 TGTGCCAGCAGTTTCTGGGGCACAGGGGCTAGATGGGGGGACTATGGCTACACCTTC CASSFWGTGARWGDYGYTF
TRBJ1-2 NA NA TRBV19 TGTGCCAGTAGTATAGCTGCAGGGCCAAGCTATGGCTACACCTTC CASSIAAGPSYGYTF
TRBJ2-1 NA NA TRBV6-6 TGTGCCAGCAGCCCCCAGTTAGCGCAGCAGTTCTTC CASSPQLAQQFF
TRBJ1-4 NA NA TRBV25-1 TGTGCCAGCAGTTATACAGGAAAACTGTTTTTT CASSYTGKLFF